This TCR beta chain was recovered during a study of shared clonotypes between healthy human individuals (dated by TCRdb to 2018 to 2021). Study-wide context: Two women and a few men aged 18 to 49 years were included in the cohort. Per donor, three plates each were used for CD4 naive and CD4 memory, two for CD8 naive, and one for CD8 memory. The study deeply sequenced blood TCR repertoires of 5 or 6 healthy adults to estimate repertoire size and the extent of clonotype sharing between individuals. Different laboratories and diverse techniques were used to prepare libraries and sequence TCR repertoires, to increase sequencing depth and limit assay-specific biases. Between about 0.9 and 10 billion PBMCs per donor were obtained by leukapheresis. General findings and caveats noted by the study authors: Pairwise subsampling led to the expectation that sequencing depth would affect the degree of clonotype sharing among donors. When several donors were compared, the shared fraction of clonotypes was roughly 5% for naive CD4, approximately 3.5% for naive CD8, 2% to 2.5% for memory CD4, and 0.4% for memory CD8. Sampling was restricted to blood, and TCR repertoires in tissues likely differ from the TCR repertoires found in blood. Naive subsets generally had larger estimated clonotype richness than memory subsets did. Compared with non-shared clonotypes, the clonotypes found in all four sorted-subset donors had higher generation probabilities. Even with the large sequencing depth, rarefaction of the sorted-subset datasets indicated that sequencing was incomplete. The genetic and exposure-history diversity represented was limited by the small number of donors.

CD8 naive samples were obtained by positive selection for CCR7 among CD45RO-negative cells, yielding a CD45RA+CCR7+ population from which TemRA cells were excluded. The donors were healthy, HIV-negative adults with no recently reported acute infections or vaccinations. Every donor was a Caucasian adult residing in Nashville, Tennessee, USA. Blood was collected by leukapheresis, and PBMCs were isolated by Ficoll-Histopaque density gradient centrifugation and then cryopreserved in liquid nitrogen vapor phase. Analytical flow cytometry was used to check the purity and quantity of each magnetically sorted T cell population. From each sorted fraction, genomic DNA was isolated and quantified by UV absorbance on a Nanodrop 2000c. Only one count was recorded for this clone. There is no known antigen for this receptor. No base quality values were provided; no much bigger clone lies one nucleotide off. The CDR3 spans 17 residues, from the cysteine through the phenylalanine. Only the CDR3 DNA is retained, 51 bases long and in frame from the first base. The germline V gene encodes CDR1 SGHNT and CDR2 YYREEE (reference sequence). The trim is 2 bases for V and 4 bases for J, with a gap of 20 bases between the germline ends.

Using the deep immunoSEQ assay, multiplex PCR amplified TCR CDR3 regions from genomic DNA. Extracted genomic DNA from each cell subset was distributed evenly across all wells of several immunoSEQ 96-well plates, and each plate was treated as a replicate. For sorted subsets, about 210 ng of genomic DNA, equivalent to roughly 33,000 T cell genomes, went into each replicate PCR. Purified libraries were quantified with a Qubit 3.0 fluorometer, sized on a Bioanalyzer 2100, and re-quantified with the KAPA Library Quantification kit. Every immunoSEQ 96-well plate was sequenced on a separate single-read 150-cycle Illumina NextSeq 550 flow cell. The original pipeline was this. Because the immunoSEQ output included only junctional sequences and no quality scores, the filtering could not be the same as the filtering used for full-length reads. To assign V/J genes and CDR3, sequences were annotated against IMGT germline references using PyIR, a Python wrapper for IgBLAST v1.9. Reads were removed for weak V/J assignments (E-value above 1e-6), missing CDR3, stop codons, out-of-frame junctions, or ambiguous translated residues. V3J clonotypes were defined as sequences sharing an identical inferred V gene, J gene, and CDR3 amino acid sequence. The percentage overlap between two repertoires was calculated by dividing the number of shared unique clonotypes by the size of the smaller repertoire. Richness of each repertoire was evaluated using RTK rarefaction, the Chao1 estimator, and Recon v2.1 estimates of unobserved clonotypes. For all TCRbeta clonotypes obtained by the gDNA method from a few donors, generation probabilities were computed with OLGA. TCRdb re-hosts the immuneACCESS table, in-frame sequences only. Its copies lack some clones; in the studies checked, an unresolved V gene accounts for under half of them, and the cause for the rest is not known. The V and J calls and the clone size are those of that table, but D and trimming were determined from the DNA. Present in this sample are 700,000 to 950,000 clones, 90% to 98% of which were seen just once. The ten largest clonotypes hold less than 0.25% of the sample.

The specimen sequenced was naive CD8+ T cells sorted from blood. The cell subset or site label, read with the paper, signifies: CD45RA+CCR7+. This clonotype was sampled from a man aged 25 to 45 in good health. The sequence links TRBV5-4 to TRBJ2-3; the D gene assignment is ambiguous. The bases are TGTGCCAGCAGCTTCACCCCTAACACCAAACGGGCAGATACGCAGTATTTT. This translates into CASSFTPNTKRADTQYF.